The following is a T cell receptor beta chain sequence with its context. Germline CDR1 MGHRA, CDR2 YSYEKL. V lost 5 bases and J lost 8; bases outside the gene matches: 11. The CDR3 runs to 16 residues. The sample belongs to a study of blood T cell repertoires in COVID-19. At the level of the study: From the United States, Italy and Spain came samples of acute and convalescent COVID-19.

Clones were read by immunoSEQ multiplex PCR, and TCRdb kept only the in-frame ones, dropping some. Of under 300,000 clones listed, 86% are singletons. Sequenced material: peripheral blood. This TCR derives from a man older than 75 with acute or convalescent COVID-19. The V and J genes are TRBV4-1 and TRBJ1-6; 8 bases fit TRBD1. The DNA for the CDR3 is TGCGCCAGCAGCAGGAATCTACAGGGGGTCGATTCACCCCTCCACTTT. This sequence encodes CASSRNLQGVDSPLHF.